The text below deals with one T cell receptor (beta chain). Via MiXCR, TCRdb re-called the reads, giving one row per CDR3 protein. The sample has approximately 170,000 distinct CDR3 sequences; under 20% are singletons. This entry is derived from a study of T cell repertoires in cytomegalovirus infection. Between the trimmed V and J ends, which lost 5 bases and 0 bases, there was a span of 14 bases. This CDR3 region has 16 residues. Germline values: CDR1 MNHEY, CDR2 SMNVEV (reference sequence). This clonotype originated in a human donor in good health (CMV status not recorded). Some clones in this sample may be carry-over from other donors' samples. The chain couples TRBV27 to TRBJ2-1; possible D gene TRBD2, 6 bases. Material: CD8+ T cells from PBMCs. The chain's CDR3 is CASSASGGSSYNEQFF. The CDR3 coding sequence is TGTGCCAGCAGTGCTTCCGGGGGTAGCTCCTACAATGAGCAGTTCTTC.